The 30 T cell receptor beta chains below all came from one sample that was sequenced in a study of T cell repertoires in cytomegalovirus infection. These TCRs' antigens remain unknown. Each CDR3 protein gets one entry after TCRdb re-called the reads with MiXCR. Of about 89,000 distinct CDR3 sequences detected, over 25% appear once; the ten largest clones hold about 72%. The sample consisted of CD8+ T cells from cultured PBMCs, taken from culture after CMV antigen stimulation. The receptors come from a human donor in good health (CMV status not recorded). Some clones in this sample may be carry-over from other donors' samples.

This clonotype was seen ten or more times. This chain joins TRBV11-2 and TRBJ2-7; 16 bases are shared with TRBD2. Germline CDR1 reads SGHAT; CDR2 reads FQNNGV. The CDR3 loop spans 17 amino acids. The J segment lost 3 bases and the V segment lost 5 bases, leaving 7 bases of the junction unmatched. The DNA for the CDR3 is TGTGCCAGCAGCATGGGACTAGCGGGGGGGCAGGGCTACGAGCAGTACTTC. It is translated as CASSMGLAGGQGYEQYF.

The V and J genes are TRBV2 and TRBJ2-3; 11 bases map to TRBD2. Germline V CDR1 and CDR2: SNHLY, FYNNEI. CDR3 length equals 18 residues. Unmatched junction bases numbered 16, after V lost 6 bases and J lost 5 bases. In DNA, the CDR3 is TGTGCCAGCAGCTCTCAATTCTATAGCGGGGGGGATCGAGATACGCAGTATTTT. Its translation is CASSSQFYSGGDRDTQYF. Combining the CDR3 with reference TRBV2 and TRBJ2-3 gives the whole variable domain EPEVTQTPSHQVTQMGQEVILRCVPISNHLYFYWYRQILGQKVEFLVSFYNNEISEKSEIFDDQFSVERPDGSNFTLKIRSTKLEDSAMYFCASSSQFYSGGDRDTQYFGPGTRLTVL.

In this sample, this clonotype turned up a few times. The chain employs TRBV15 and TRBJ2-7, with a weak D call TRBD2 (7 bases). The germline V gene encodes CDR1 LNHNV and CDR2 YYDKDF (reference sequence). The CDR3 extends over 14 amino acids. Trimming cost V 5 bases and J 5 bases, with 16 bases left between them. The DNA for the CDR3 is TGTGCCACCAGCGCAGGGCGGGGGCAGAACGAGCAGTACTTC. Protein sequence: CATSAGRGQNEQYF.

The chain combines TRBV12-3 or TRBV12-4 with TRBJ2-5; a weak D match, TRBD2 (6 bases). The ends were cut back, 6 bases at V and 5 bases at J, with 13 bases in the middle. CDR3 length: 13 amino acids. The CDR3 DNA follows: TGTGCCAGCAGACGGGGGAGTAGGGAGACCCAGTACTTC. Protein product: CASRRGSRETQYF.

This clonotype was found many times. This rearrangement joins TRBV12-3 or TRBV12-4 to TRBJ1-1; D call uncertain. The CDR3 has 15 amino acids. Trimming removed 5 bases from V and 3 bases from J, with 16 bases in between. CDR3 protein: CASSPLPGGHTEAFF. The CDR3, as DNA: TGTGCCAGCAGTCCTCTCCCGGGAGGGCACACTGAAGCTTTCTTT.

At least ten counts were recorded for this clonotype. V usage is TRBV5-5 and J usage is TRBJ1-6, with 8 bases identical to TRBD1. Germline V CDR1 and CDR2: SGHKS, YYEKEE (reference sequence). Unmatched junction bases numbered 5, after V lost 4 bases and J lost 8 bases. There are 14 residues in the CDR3. CDR3 in amino acids: CASSRDRSDSPLHF. CDR3 DNA sequence: TGTGCCAGCAGCCGGGACAGGAGTGATTCACCCCTCCACTTT. Using reference TRBV5-5 and TRBJ1-6 for the parts outside the CDR3, the full variable domain is DAGVTQSPTHLIKTRGQQVTLRCSPISGHKSVSWYQQVLGQGPQFIFQYYEKEERGRGNFPDRFSARQFPNYSSELNVNALLLGDSALYLCASSRDRSDSPLHFGNGTRLTVT.

This chain links TRBV2 with TRBJ1-6, with D unclear. Between the trimmed V and J ends, which lost 7 bases and 4 bases, there was a span of 17 bases. This CDR3 contains 16 residues. Germline CDR1 reads SNHLY; CDR2 reads FYNNEI. The CDR3 DNA sequence: TGTGCCAGCACCCAGGAGTCGGCAGCGTATAATTCACCCCTCCACTTT. It yields the protein CASTQESAAYNSPLHF. The variable domain in full, with the rest retrieved from reference TRBV2 and TRBJ1-6, is EPEVTQTPSHQVTQMGQEVILRCVPISNHLYFYWYRQILGQKVEFLVSFYNNEISEKSEIFDDQFSVERPDGSNFTLKIRSTKLEDSAMYFCASTQESAAYNSPLHFGNGTRLTVT.

The chain couples TRBV13 to TRBJ2-3; possibly TRBD2 for D (6 bases). The V end lost 6 bases, the J end lost 1 base, and 17 bases lay between the germline ends. Germline V gene lookup returns CDR1 PRHDT and CDR2 FYEKMQ (reference sequence). The CDR3 has 16 amino acids. The CDR3 spells CASRAAVQRGTDTQYF. CDR3 nucleotides: TGTGCCAGCAGAGCGGCAGTCCAGCGGGGCACAGATACGCAGTATTTT.

The chain has TRBV19 and TRBJ2-6, with D unclear. CDR3 size: 15 residues. Germline values: CDR1 LNHDA, CDR2 SQIVND (reference sequence). Trimming cost V 0 bases and J 2 bases, with 5 bases left between them. The CDR3 nucleotides are TGTGCCAGTAGTATAGATCTGGCTGGGGCCAACGTCCTGACTTTC. Protein: CASSIDLAGANVLTF.

This clonotype turned up a few times. The J gene is TRBJ2-7, the V gene TRBV6-1; TRBD1 aligns across 7 bases. Germline assignment: CDR1 MNHNS and CDR2 SASEGT. V gave up 8 bases and J gave up 0 bases; unmatched junction bases: 1. This CDR3 is built from 12 residues. CDR3 nucleotides: TGTGCCAGCGGGGACAGCTCCTACGAGCAGTACTTC. Translation gives CASGDSSYEQYF.

This clonotype has ten or more counts. CDR3 region: CASSLGISGEKGTQYF. DNA for the CDR3: TGTGCCAGCAGCTTGGGAATTAGCGGGGAAAAGGGTACGCAGTATTTT. The V call is TRBV5-6, the J call TRBJ2-3; 8 bases line up with TRBD2. The germline V gene has CDR1 SGHDT and CDR2 YYEEEE. This CDR3 is built from 16 residues. Unmatched junction bases numbered 11, after V lost 0 bases and J lost 8 bases.

This clonotype was recorded only once. The genes are TRBV6-6 and TRBJ2-3; 7 bases are a match to TRBD2. The CDR3 covers 15 residues. The V gene end was trimmed by 4 bases and the J gene end by 2 bases; junction bases not matched to a gene: 6. Germline loops: CDR1 MNHNY, CDR2 SVGAGI (reference sequence). CDR3 sequence: CASSFGTTDTDTQYF. In DNA, the CDR3 is TGTGCCAGCAGTTTTGGGACTACAGACACAGATACGCAGTATTTT.

This clonotype was seen more than once but under ten times. The chain links TRBV6-6 to TRBJ2-1; D not resolved. The CDR3 has 15 amino acids. Trimming removed 2 bases from V and 5 bases from J, with 13 bases in between. The germline V gene encodes CDR1 MNHNY and CDR2 SVGAGI (reference sequence). CDR3 amino acids: CASSYMGGFDNEQFF. CDR3 coding DNA: TGTGCCAGCAGTTACATGGGCGGTTTTGACAATGAGCAGTTCTTC.

The CDR3 nucleotides read TGTGCCAGTTGGTCCGGGGTAACCACCGGGGAGCTGTTTTTT. Translation gives CASWSGVTTGELFF. This chain uses TRBV6-5 with TRBJ2-2; D is possibly TRBD2 (5 bases). Germline lookup yields CDR1 MNHEY and CDR2 SVGAGI. Trimming stripped 9 bases from V and 4 bases from J, with 15 bases between. The CDR3 is 14 residues long.

The chain has TRBV7-9 and TRBJ2-3, with D unresolved. Trimming took 5 bases from V and 5 from J, leaving 17 bases between them. The CDR3 consists of 15 residues. The V gene's germline CDR1 is SEHNR and CDR2 FQNEAQ (reference sequence). The CDR3 region has the DNA TGTGCCAGCAGCCCCGGTCCCGGACGCGAAGATACGCAGTATTTT. Its protein is CASSPGPGREDTQYF.

Concerning this clonotype: At one end the junction does not follow the germline gene, possibly because of a read error. V gene TRBV15 combines with J gene TRBJ1-3; D unresolved. This CDR3 has 14 amino acids. Germline V gene data show CDR1 as LNHNV and CDR2 as YYDKDF (reference sequence). CDR3 DNA sequence: TGCGCCACCAGCAAAGCTGTCTCTGGAAACACCATATATTTT. Translation: CATSKAVSGNTIYF.

The rearrangement joins TRBV7-9 to TRBJ1-2; no clear D gene. The CDR3 is 14 residues long. Looked up from germline, CDR1 is SEHNR and CDR2 is FQNEAQ (reference sequence). Trimming pared 4 bases from V and 4 bases from J, leaving 13 bases between. Here the CDR3 DNA reads TGTGCCAGCAGCTCCGGGTTCAACTTCTATGGCTACACCTTC. This codes for CASSSGFNFYGYTF.

The chain has TRBV4-1 and TRBJ1-2; no clear D gene. Per the germline V gene, CDR1 is MGHRA and CDR2 is YSYEKL. CDR3 length: 16 amino acids. V gave up 0 bases and J gave up 3 bases, with 14 bases separating them. In DNA, the CDR3 is TGCGCCAGCAGCCAAGATGAGAGGTATCTGTACTATGGCTACACCTTC. As protein: CASSQDERYLYYGYTF.

J is TRBJ2-1 and V is TRBV20-1; D is perhaps TRBD1 (6 bases). The germline V gene has CDR1 DFQATT and CDR2 SNEGSKA (reference sequence). V lost 6 bases and J lost 2, with 14 bases in between. The CDR3 length is 14 residues. CDR3 amino acids: CSAAQGNAYNEQFF. CDR3 bases: TGCAGTGCAGCACAGGGTAACGCCTACAATGAGCAGTTCTTC.

The gene calls are TRBV11-2 and TRBJ2-3, with D possibly being TRBD1 (6 bases). Germline CDR1 SGHAT, CDR2 FQNNGV. The CDR3 is 17 residues long. Trimming shortened V by 11 bases and J by 2 bases, and 26 bases separated the two germline ends. Written as DNA, the CDR3 is TGTGCCGTGGAGGACAGTCAAATCGCGCCCCCCACAGATACGCAGTATTTT. Translated, it gives CAVEDSQIAPPTDTQYF. Drawing the rest from reference TRBV11-2 and TRBJ2-3, the complete variable domain is EAGVAQSPRYKIIEKRQSVAFWCNPISGHATLYWYQQILGQGPKLLIQFQNNGVVDDSQLPKDRFSAERLKGVDSTLKIQPAKLEDSAVYLCAVEDSQIAPPTDTQYFGPGTRLTVL.

This clonotype was seen ten or more times. The rearrangement uses TRBV11-2 and TRBJ2-3; tentative D call: TRBD2 (7 bases). CDR1 SGHAT and CDR2 FQNNGV come from the germline V gene. The V gene lost 5 bases and the J gene lost 2 bases, with 17 bases spanning the gap. This CDR3 contains 16 residues. The CDR3 region is CASSPFGGATTDTQYF. The CDR3 region has the DNA TGTGCCAGCAGCCCATTTGGGGGGGCGACCACAGATACGCAGTATTTT.

The rearrangement joins TRBV7-9 to TRBJ1-6; D ambiguous. The germline gives CDR1 SEHNR, CDR2 FQNEAQ (reference sequence). This CDR3 has 13 amino acids. Trimming took off 4 bases at V and 7 bases at J, with 8 bases between the two ends. The DNA of the CDR3 is TGTGCCAGCAGCTCCGGACCCAATTCACCCCTCCACTTT. Translation gives CASSSGPNSPLHF.

The chain carries TRBV28 and TRBJ1-1; 9 nucleotides agree with TRBD1. Per germline, CDR1 MDHEN and CDR2 SYDVKM. V lost 5 bases and J lost 0; bases outside the gene matches: 4. CDR3 length: 15 residues. The CDR3 region is CASSTRTGVNTEAFF. CDR3 DNA sequence: TGTGCCAGCAGTACCCGGACAGGGGTGAACACTGAAGCTTTCTTT.

The chain is built from TRBV29-1 and TRBJ1-2, with a possible D match to TRBD1 (6 bases). Germline CDR1 and CDR2: SQVTM and ANQGSEA. This CDR3 has 13 residues. Trimming pared 1 base from V and 6 bases from J, leaving 12 bases between. The CDR3: CSVEARGGDGYTF. The CDR3 DNA reads as TGCAGCGTTGAAGCCAGAGGGGGTGATGGCTACACCTTC.

The V gene is TRBV7-9, the J gene TRBJ1-1, with D uncertain. The CDR3 runs 12 residues. Germline V CDR1 and CDR2: SEHNR, FQNEAQ (reference sequence). Trimming removed 6 bases at V and 5 bases at J, with 10 bases between. This CDR3 is CASRGLGTEAFF. The CDR3 DNA reads TGTGCCAGCAGGGGTTTAGGGACTGAAGCTTTCTTT. The complete variable domain, with remaining parts taken from reference TRBV7-9 and TRBJ1-1, reads DTGVSQNPRHKITKRGQNVTFRCDPISEHNRLYWYRQTLGQGPEFLTYFQNEAQLEKSRLLSDRFSAERPKGSFSTLEIQRTEQGDSAMYLCASRGLGTEAFFGQGTRLTVV.

V gene TRBV28 combines with J gene TRBJ1-5; the D is unclear. Germline values: CDR1 MDHEN, CDR2 SYDVKM. The CDR3 covers 15 residues. Between the trimmed V and J ends, which lost 3 bases and 4 bases, there was a span of 13 bases. In DNA, the CDR3 is TGTGCCAGCAGTTTTCGGGCGCAGAGAAATCAGCCCCAGCATTTT. Translating gives CASSFRAQRNQPQHF. The whole variable domain, remainder taken from reference TRBV28 and TRBJ1-5, is DVKVTQSSRYLVKRTGEKVFLECVQDMDHENMFWYRQDPGLGLRLIYFSYDVKMKEKGDIPEGYSVSREKKERFSLILESASTNQTSMYLCASSFRAQRNQPQHFGDGTRLSIL.

The CDR3 DNA reads as TGTGCCAGCAGCCTCAAGACCAAGTACGAGCAGTACTTC. The encoded protein is CASSLKTKYEQYF. The rearrangement uses TRBV7-8 and TRBJ2-7, with D uncertain. Trimming stripped 5 bases from V and 4 bases from J, with 12 bases between. Germline V gene data show CDR1 as SGHVS and CDR2 as FQNEAQ. The CDR3 consists of 13 residues. Filled out from reference TRBV7-8 and TRBJ2-7, the complete variable domain reads GAGVSQSPRYKVAKRGQDVALRCDPISGHVSLFWYQQALGQGPEFLTYFQNEAQLDKSGLPSDRFFAERPEGSVSTLKIQRTQQEDSAVYLCASSLKTKYEQYFGPGTRLTVT.

This clonotype was seen many times. CDR3 sequence reads: CASSLGHPTGELFF. The DNA for the CDR3 is TGTGCCAGCAGCTTAGGACACCCCACCGGGGAGCTGTTTTTT. The chain couples TRBV7-6 to TRBJ2-2; no clear D. The germline V and J ends were trimmed by 1 base and 4 bases, with 7 bases remaining between them. The CDR3 spans 14 residues. CDR1 is SGHVS and CDR2 is FNYEAQ in the germline V gene.

The sample holds one count of this clonotype. Relative to the germline gene, one junction end is altered; a read error may explain this. This chain joins TRBV7-9 and TRBJ2-7; D unresolved. The CDR3 covers 13 residues. Germline CDR1 is SEHNR and CDR2 is FQNEAQ (reference sequence). CDR3 loop: CVSSLSGSYEQYF. The DNA for the CDR3 is TGTGTCAGCAGCCTTAGTGGGTCCTACGAGCAGTACTTC.

This chain connects TRBV4-1 to TRBJ1-5; no clear D. From germline, CDR1 is MGHRA and CDR2 YSYEKL. The CDR3 is 15 amino acids. V was clipped by 5 bases and J by 1 base, with 12 bases between them. The CDR3 bases are TGCGCCAGCAGCTTCCTCATCGGGAGCAATCAGCCCCAGCATTTT. This encodes CASSFLIGSNQPQHF.